The 13 T cell receptor beta chains below all came from one sample that was sequenced in a study of T cells in Graves' hyperthyroidism and ophthalmopathy. Template material for amplifying TCR beta CDR3 regions consisted of RNA transcripts. Primed by the HTBI set, a first-round RT-PCR was run on the TCR CDR3. TCRdb re-derived calls from the multiplex PCR reads in MiXCR, one entry per CDR3 protein. The data show around 300,000 distinct CDR3 sequences, roughly 15% seen once. Sequenced sample: blood. The receptors come from a woman between 25 and 40 years old with Graves' hyperthyroidism that later progressed to Graves' ophthalmopathy.

The rearrangement joins TRBV29-1 to TRBJ2-5; maybe TRBD2 (7 bases). Germline CDR1 SQVTM, CDR2 ANQGSEA. CDR3 length equals 13 residues. V was cut by 4 bases and J by 3 bases, with 12 bases left in between. The CDR3 bases are TGCAGCGTTGGGGAGGGGGTAAAAGAGACCCAGTACTTC. It is translated as CSVGEGVKETQYF.

The sample holds a few counts of this clonotype. V is TRBV27 and J is TRBJ1-6; no clear D gene. CDR1 and CDR2 from the germline V gene are MNHEY and SMNVEV (reference sequence). Trimming cost V 4 bases and J 7 bases, with 8 bases left between them. CDR3 length: 13 amino acids. CDR3 residues: CASSYEVNSPLHF. The CDR3 nucleotides are TGTGCCAGCAGTTACGAAGTAAATTCACCCCTCCACTTT.

This clonotype was seen many times. V gene TRBV15 combines with J gene TRBJ2-7, with TRBD1 identical over 7 bases. This CDR3 contains 15 residues. Germline trimming cut 3 bases from V and 0 bases from J; bases unmatched to any gene: 5. The germline CDR1 and CDR2 sequences are LNHNV and YYDKDF (reference sequence). CDR3 DNA: TGTGCCACCAGCAGCCGGGACAGTAGCTCCTACGAGCAGTACTTC. This sequence encodes CATSSRDSSSYEQYF.

This clonotype was observed at least ten times. The genes are TRBV3-1 and TRBJ2-1, with TRBD2 matching 7 bases. The germline CDR1 and CDR2 sequences are LGHDT and YNNKEL (reference sequence). Trimming removed 4 bases from V and 3 bases from J; junction bases left unmatched: 9. CDR3 length: 16 amino acids. The CDR3 nucleotides are TGTGCCAGCAGCCCCCTCGGGGGGACTGGCTACAATGAGCAGTTCTTC. It encodes CASSPLGGTGYNEQFF.

This clonotype occurred many times. The J gene is TRBJ2-7, the V gene TRBV7-9, with TRBD1 identical over 8 bases. Germline lookup yields CDR1 SEHNR and CDR2 FQNEAQ (reference sequence). The J segment lost 2 bases and the V segment lost 5 bases, leaving 8 bases of the junction unmatched. This CDR3 comprises 15 residues. CDR3 DNA sequence: TGTGCCAGCAGCCCCTGGACAGGGAAGCCCTACGAGCAGTACTTC. Amino acid sequence: CASSPWTGKPYEQYF.

The genes are TRBV15 and TRBJ2-7; TRBD1 matches at 9 bases. J lost 5 bases, V lost 1 base, and 6 bases had no gene match. Germline V gene lookup returns CDR1 LNHNV and CDR2 YYDKDF (reference sequence). CDR3 length: 15 amino acids. The CDR3 DNA reads as TGTGCCACCAGCAGAGGGGACAGGGCGGGGGACGAGCAGTACTTC. Translated, it gives CATSRGDRAGDEQYF.

In its sample, this clonotype was seen many times. This chain links TRBV28 with TRBJ1-4, with a possible D match to TRBD1 (6 bases). This CDR3 comprises 14 residues. Germline CDR1 MDHEN, CDR2 SYDVKM. V shed 5 bases and J shed 5 bases, with 12 bases lying between them. As DNA, the CDR3 is TGTGCCAGCAGTCCGGACAGAAAAAATGAAAAACTGTTTTTT. Translating it yields CASSPDRKNEKLFF.

This clonotype was counted at least ten times. The V gene is TRBV12-5, the J gene TRBJ2-7, with 9 nucleotides matching TRBD1. The CDR3 is 15 amino acids. Trimming cost V 6 bases and J 3 bases; bases outside gene matches: 9. The V gene's germline CDR1 is LGHNT and CDR2 FRNRAP. The CDR3 sequence is CASGADRDRDYEQYF. CDR3 in DNA: TGTGCTAGTGGAGCCGATAGGGACAGGGACTACGAGCAGTACTTC.

The sample holds a few counts of this clonotype. This sequence joins TRBV4-2 and TRBJ2-1; 8 nucleotides match TRBD2. The CDR3 spans 16 residues. Germline assignment: CDR1 LGHNA and CDR2 YNFKEQ. The trim removed 5 bases at V and 8 bases at J, leaving 14 bases unmatched. The CDR3, as DNA: TGTGCCAGCAGCGAAGCAGGGACTAGTAAGAGCGATGAGCAGTTCTTC. Protein sequence: CASSEAGTSKSDEQFF.

This clonotype was detected many times. This sequence joins TRBV6-6 and TRBJ2-1, with 11 bases identical to TRBD1. The germline CDR1 and CDR2 sequences are MNHNY and SVGAGI (reference sequence). V lost 2 bases to trimming and J lost 4 bases; unmatched junction nucleotides: 4. The CDR3 is 16 amino acids. CDR3 in DNA: TGTGCCAGCAGTTACGGTGGGACAGGGGGTTACAATGAGCAGTTCTTC. Its translation: CASSYGGTGGYNEQFF.

The chain employs TRBV7-9 and TRBJ2-1; 7 positions match TRBD2. CDR1 SEHNR and CDR2 FQNEAQ come from the germline V gene (reference sequence). J lost 0 bases, V lost 2 bases, and 4 bases had no gene match. CDR3 length equals 16 residues. This CDR3 reads CASSLLASGSYNEQFF. The CDR3 nucleotides are TGTGCCAGCAGCTTATTGGCTAGCGGCTCCTACAATGAGCAGTTCTTC. The full variable domain, with the rest looked up from reference TRBV7-9 and TRBJ2-1, is DTGVSQNPRHKITKRGQNVTFRCDPISEHNRLYWYRQTLGQGPEFLTYFQNEAQLEKSRLLSDRFSAERPKGSFSTLEIQRTEQGDSAMYLCASSLLASGSYNEQFFGPGTRLTVL.

This clonotype has more than one count but fewer than ten. The V call is TRBV6-2 or TRBV6-3, the J call TRBJ2-2; 13 positions agree with TRBD2. The CDR3 has 16 residues. V gave up 5 bases and J gave up 5 bases; unmatched junction bases: 5. Looked up from germline, CDR1 is MNHEY and CDR2 is SVGEGT. The CDR3 coding sequence is TGTGCCAGCAGTAATGGACTAGCGGGAGTTACCGGGGAGCTGTTTTTT. It codes for CASSNGLAGVTGELFF.

This clonotype was seen a few times. In DNA form, the CDR3 reads TGCAGTGCTAGAGATCAGAGGCATAGCGGGATTAACACCGGGGAGCTGTTTTTT. Residues: CSARDQRHSGINTGELFF. The chain links TRBV20-1 to TRBJ2-2; 8 nucleotides align to TRBD2. The CDR3 extends over 18 amino acids. Unmatched junction bases numbered 11, after V lost 0 bases and J lost 2 bases. Germline V lookup: CDR1 DFQATT, CDR2 SNEGSKA (reference sequence).